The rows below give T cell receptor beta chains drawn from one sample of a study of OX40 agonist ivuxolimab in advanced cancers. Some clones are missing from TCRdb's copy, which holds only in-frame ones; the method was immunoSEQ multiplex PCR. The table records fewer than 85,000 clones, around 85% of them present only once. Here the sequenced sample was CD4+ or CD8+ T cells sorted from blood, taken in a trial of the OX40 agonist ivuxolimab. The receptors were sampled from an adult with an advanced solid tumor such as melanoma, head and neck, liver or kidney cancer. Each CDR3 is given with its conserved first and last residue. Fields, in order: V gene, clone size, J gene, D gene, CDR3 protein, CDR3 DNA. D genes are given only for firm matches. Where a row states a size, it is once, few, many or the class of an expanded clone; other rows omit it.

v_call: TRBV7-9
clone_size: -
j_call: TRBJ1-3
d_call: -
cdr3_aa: CASSFSGTNSGNTIYF
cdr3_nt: TGTGCCAGCAGCTTTTCCGGGACCAACTCTGGAAACACCATATATTTT

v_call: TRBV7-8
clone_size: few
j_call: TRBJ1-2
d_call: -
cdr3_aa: CASSLRQGPGYGYTF
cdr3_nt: TGTGCCAGCAGCTTAAGGCAGGGGCCGGGCTATGGCTACACCTTC

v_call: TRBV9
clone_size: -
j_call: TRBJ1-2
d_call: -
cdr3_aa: CASSADTGVNYGYTF
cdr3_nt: TGTGCCAGCAGCGCTGATACTGGGGTTAACTATGGCTACACCTTC

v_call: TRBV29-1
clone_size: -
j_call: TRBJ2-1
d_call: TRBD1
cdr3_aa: CSVGAGGLSNNEQFF
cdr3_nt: TGCAGCGTTGGGGCAGGGGGCTTATCTAACAATGAGCAGTTCTTC

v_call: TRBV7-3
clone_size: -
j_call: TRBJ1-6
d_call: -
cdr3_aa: CASSFGDSPLHF
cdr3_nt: TGTGCCAGCAGCTTCGGGGATTCACCCCTCCACTTT

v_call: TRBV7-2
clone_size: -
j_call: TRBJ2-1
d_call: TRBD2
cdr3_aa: CASSFSGTSSNEQFF
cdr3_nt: TGTGCCAGCAGCTTCTCCGGGACTAGTAGCAATGAGCAGTTCTTC

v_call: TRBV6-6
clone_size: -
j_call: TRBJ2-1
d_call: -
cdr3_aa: CASSSDGTSYNEQFF
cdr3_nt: TGTGCCAGCAGTTCGGATGGGACCTCCTACAATGAGCAGTTCTTC

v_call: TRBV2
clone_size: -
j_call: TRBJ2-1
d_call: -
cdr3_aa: CASSQLVSYNEQFF
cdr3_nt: TGTGCCAGCAGCCAGCTGGTTTCCTACAATGAGCAGTTCTTC

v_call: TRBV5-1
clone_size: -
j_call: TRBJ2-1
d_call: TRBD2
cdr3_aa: CASSENLAGGDNEQFF
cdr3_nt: TGCGCCAGCAGCGAAAATCTAGCGGGAGGAGACAATGAGCAGTTCTTC

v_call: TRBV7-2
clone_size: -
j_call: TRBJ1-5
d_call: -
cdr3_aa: CASSTQGYSNQPQHF
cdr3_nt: TGTGCCAGCAGCACCCAGGGCTATAGCAATCAGCCCCAGCATTTT

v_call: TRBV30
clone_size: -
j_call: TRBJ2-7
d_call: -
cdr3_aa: CAWSDTSTGYEQYF
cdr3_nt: TGTGCCTGGAGCGATACTTCAACTGGGTACGAGCAGTACTTC

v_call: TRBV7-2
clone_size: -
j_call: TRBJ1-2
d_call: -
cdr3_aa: CASSLQINYGYTF
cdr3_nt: TGTGCCAGCAGCTTACAGATCAACTATGGCTACACCTTC

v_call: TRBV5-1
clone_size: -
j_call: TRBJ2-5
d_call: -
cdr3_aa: CASRPWGLQETQYF
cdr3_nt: TGCGCCAGCCGACCATGGGGGCTCCAAGAGACCCAGTACTTC

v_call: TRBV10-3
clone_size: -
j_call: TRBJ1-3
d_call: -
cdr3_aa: CAISDSGENTIYF
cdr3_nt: TGTGCCATCAGTGATTCAGGGGAAAACACCATATATTTT

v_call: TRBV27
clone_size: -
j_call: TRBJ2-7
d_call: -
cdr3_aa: CASSIQGPRDEQYF
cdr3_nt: TGTGCCAGCAGCATACAGGGTCCTCGGGACGAGCAGTACTTC

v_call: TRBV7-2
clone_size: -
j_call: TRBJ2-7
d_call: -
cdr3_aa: CASSLVGDLYEQYF
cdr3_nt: TGTGCCAGCAGCTTAGTAGGAGACCTCTACGAGCAGTACTTC

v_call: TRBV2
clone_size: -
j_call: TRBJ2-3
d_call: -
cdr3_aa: CASSPGTLPTDTQYF
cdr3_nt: TGTGCCAGCAGTCCCGGGACCTTGCCCACAGATACGCAGTATTTT

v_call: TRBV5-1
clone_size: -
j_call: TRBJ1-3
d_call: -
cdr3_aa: CASSLGQGNTIYF
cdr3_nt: TGCGCCAGCAGCTTGGGGCAGGGAAACACCATATATTTT

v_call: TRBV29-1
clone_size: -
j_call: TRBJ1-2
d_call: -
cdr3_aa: CSVLQYAGTASNYGYTF
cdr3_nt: TGCAGCGTTCTGCAATATGCGGGGACGGCCTCTAACTATGGCTACACCTTC

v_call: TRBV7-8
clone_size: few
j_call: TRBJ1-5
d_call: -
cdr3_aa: CASSLRDAGRDQPQHF
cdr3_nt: TGTGCCAGCAGCCTACGGGACGCAGGGAGGGATCAGCCCCAGCATTTT

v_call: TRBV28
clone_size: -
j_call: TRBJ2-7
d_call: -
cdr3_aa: CASSLGIYEQYF
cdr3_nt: TGTGCCAGCAGTTTGGGGATCTACGAGCAGTACTTC

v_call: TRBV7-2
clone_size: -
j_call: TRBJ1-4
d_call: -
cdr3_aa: CASSLGGWDTNEKLFF
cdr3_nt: TGTGCCAGCAGCTTAGGAGGGTGGGATACTAATGAAAAACTGTTTTTT

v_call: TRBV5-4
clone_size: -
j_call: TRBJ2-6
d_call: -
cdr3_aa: CASSLAPPSGANVLTF
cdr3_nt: TGTGCCAGCAGCTTGGCCCCCCCCTCTGGGGCCAACGTCCTGACTTTC

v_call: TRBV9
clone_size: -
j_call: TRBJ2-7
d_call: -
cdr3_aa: CASSRNSYEQYF
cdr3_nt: TGTGCCAGCAGCCGAAACTCCTACGAGCAGTACTTC

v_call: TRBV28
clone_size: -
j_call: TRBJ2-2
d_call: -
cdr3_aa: CASSLLTGELFF
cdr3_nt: TGTGCCAGCAGTTTGTTAACCGGGGAGCTGTTTTTT

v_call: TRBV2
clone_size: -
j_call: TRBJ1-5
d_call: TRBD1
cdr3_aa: CASRTGGGFIQPQHF
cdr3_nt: TGTGCCAGCAGGACAGGGGGCGGGTTTATTCAGCCCCAGCATTTT

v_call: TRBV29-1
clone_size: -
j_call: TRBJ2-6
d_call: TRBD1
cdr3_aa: CSVTGQESSGANVLTF
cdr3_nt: TGCAGCGTCACGGGACAGGAAAGCTCTGGGGCCAACGTCCTGACTTTC

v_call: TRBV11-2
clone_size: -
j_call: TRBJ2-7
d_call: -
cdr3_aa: CASSFAAGGEQYF
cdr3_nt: TGTGCCAGCAGCTTCGCGGCGGGTGGTGAGCAGTACTTC

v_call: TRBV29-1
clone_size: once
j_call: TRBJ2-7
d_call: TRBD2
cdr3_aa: CSVESAGGAIYEQYF
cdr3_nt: TGCAGCGTTGAATCGGCGGGGGGGGCGATCTACGAGCAGTACTTC

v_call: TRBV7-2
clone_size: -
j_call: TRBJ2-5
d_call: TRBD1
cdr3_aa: CASSSRQGPETQYF
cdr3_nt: TGTGCCAGCAGCTCACGACAGGGTCCAGAGACCCAGTACTTC

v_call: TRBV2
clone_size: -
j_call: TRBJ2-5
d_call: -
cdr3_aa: CATRRTETQYF
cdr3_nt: TGTGCCACCCGACGGACAGAGACCCAGTACTTC

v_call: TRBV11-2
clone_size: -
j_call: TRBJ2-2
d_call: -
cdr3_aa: CASSPIQGYTGELFF
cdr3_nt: TGTGCCAGCAGCCCGATCCAGGGATACACCGGGGAGCTGTTTTTT

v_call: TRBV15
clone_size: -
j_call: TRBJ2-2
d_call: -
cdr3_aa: CATSRGQMNTGELFF
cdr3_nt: TGTGCCACCAGCAGGGGGCAGATGAACACCGGGGAGCTGTTTTTT

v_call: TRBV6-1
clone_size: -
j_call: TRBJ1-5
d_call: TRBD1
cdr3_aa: CASSTGTGRDQPQHF
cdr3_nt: TGTGCCAGCAGCACCGGGACAGGGAGGGATCAGCCCCAGCATTTT

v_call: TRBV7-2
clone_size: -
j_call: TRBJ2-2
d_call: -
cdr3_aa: CASSSALGTGELFF
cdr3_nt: TGTGCCAGCAGCTCAGCGCTCGGCACCGGGGAGCTGTTTTTT

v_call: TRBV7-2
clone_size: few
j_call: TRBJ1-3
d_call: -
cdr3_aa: CASSSINTIYF
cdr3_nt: TGTGCCAGCAGCTCTATAAACACCATATATTTT

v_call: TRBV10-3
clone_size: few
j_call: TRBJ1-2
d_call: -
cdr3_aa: CAISDGRANYGYTF
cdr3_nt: TGTGCCATCAGTGATGGCAGGGCTAACTATGGCTACACCTTC

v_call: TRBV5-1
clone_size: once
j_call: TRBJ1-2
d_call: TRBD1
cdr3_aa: CASSLETGIFGGYTF
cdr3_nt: TGCGCCAGCAGCTTGGAGACAGGGATTTTTGGTGGCTACACCTTC

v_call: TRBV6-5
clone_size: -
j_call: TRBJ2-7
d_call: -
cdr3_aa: CASSYSALAYEQYF
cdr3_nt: TGTGCCAGCAGTTACTCGGCCCTTGCCTACGAGCAGTACTTC

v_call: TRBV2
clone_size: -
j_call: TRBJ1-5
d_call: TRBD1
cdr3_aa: CASTDRAPDQPQHF
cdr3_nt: TGTGCCAGCACAGACAGGGCTCCAGACCAGCCCCAGCATTTT

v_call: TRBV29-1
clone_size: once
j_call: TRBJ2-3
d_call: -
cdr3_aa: CSASWRGADTQYF
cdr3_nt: TGCAGCGCTAGCTGGAGGGGCGCAGATACGCAGTATTTT